Listed below are T cell receptor beta chains from one sample, sequenced in a study of OX40 agonist ivuxolimab in advanced cancers. Using immunoSEQ multiplex PCR, the repertoire was profiled, and TCRdb retains in-frame clones only, with some absent. The sample gives 70,000 to 90,000 clones, over 80% of which show up once; roughly 2% is in the top ten. The sequencing used CD4+ or CD8+ T cells sorted from blood, collected in a trial of the OX40 agonist ivuxolimab. All receptors derive from an adult with an advanced solid tumor such as melanoma, head and neck, liver or kidney cancer. Each CDR3 is given with its conserved first and last residue. Fields, in order: clone size, D gene, J gene, V gene, CDR3 protein, CDR3 DNA. A D gene is named only where the DNA matches it firmly. Rows may omit the clone size; those that give it use once, few, many or a size class.

>NA|NA|TRBJ1-1|TRBV10-2
CASKGSSGTEAFF
TGCGCCAGCAAAGGGAGCAGTGGCACTGAAGCTTTCTTT
>NA|NA|TRBJ2-5|TRBV29-1
CSVGVGVQETQYF
TGCAGCGTTGGAGTGGGGGTCCAAGAGACCCAGTACTTC
>NA|TRBD2|TRBJ2-2|TRBV9
CASSGRGGLDTGELFF
TGTGCCAGCAGCGGGCGGGGGGGGCTTGACACCGGGGAGCTGTTTTTT
>NA|TRBD1|TRBJ2-3|TRBV15
CATSRPGQGAGDTQYF
TGTGCCACCAGCAGGCCCGGCCAGGGGGCAGGAGATACGCAGTATTTT
>NA|TRBD1|TRBJ1-4|TRBV9
CASSVDPGGEKLFF
TGTGCCAGCAGCGTAGATCCAGGGGGTGAAAAACTGTTTTTT
>NA|TRBD1|TRBJ1-2|TRBV7-2
CASSLDRAVYGYTF
TGTGCCAGCAGCCTGGACAGGGCGGTATATGGCTACACCTTC
>NA|TRBD1|TRBJ1-4|TRBV7-8
CASSLRDRALEKLFF
TGTGCCAGCAGCTTAAGGGACAGGGCTCTTGAAAAACTGTTTTTT
>NA|TRBD1|TRBJ2-2|TRBV28
CASTRGTGGTGELFF
TGTGCCAGCACCCGAGGGACAGGGGGAACCGGGGAGCTGTTTTTT
>few|NA|TRBJ1-3|TRBV11-2
CASKRGEGGGNTIYF
TGTGCCAGCAAAAGGGGAGAAGGAGGTGGAAACACCATATATTTT
>NA|NA|TRBJ2-1|TRBV7-2
CASSIQGRYNEQFF
TGTGCCAGCAGCATCCAGGGCCGCTACAATGAGCAGTTCTTC
>NA|NA|TRBJ2-2|TRBV9
CASSARTTRYTGELFF
TGTGCCAGCAGCGCCCGAACTACTCGGTACACCGGGGAGCTGTTTTTT
>NA|TRBD1|TRBJ2-2|TRBV28
CASSLLTGTENTGELFF
TGTGCCAGCAGTCTCCTCACCGGGACAGAGAACACCGGGGAGCTGTTTTTT
>NA|TRBD2|TRBJ2-3|TRBV19
CASSIVAGSTDTQYF
TGTGCCAGTAGTATAGTAGCGGGGTCCACAGATACGCAGTATTTT
>NA|NA|TRBJ1-5|TRBV2
CASSRTGVEDQPQHF
TGTGCCAGCAGCCGGACGGGGGTAGAGGATCAGCCCCAGCATTTT
>NA|NA|TRBJ1-1|TRBV4-1
CASSLGPTGNTEAFF
TGCGCCAGCAGCCTTGGACCCACCGGGAACACTGAAGCTTTCTTT
>NA|TRBD2|TRBJ2-1|TRBV7-2
CASSPRTSGVSYNEQFF
TGTGCCAGCAGCCCGCGGACTAGCGGGGTCTCCTACAATGAGCAGTTCTTC
>NA|TRBD1|TRBJ2-6|TRBV4-3
CASSQATGGAGANVLTF
TGCGCCAGCAGCCAGGCGACAGGGGGCGCTGGGGCCAACGTCCTGACTTTC
>NA|TRBD2|TRBJ2-2|TRBV6-6
CASKAGGNTGELFF
TGTGCCAGCAAAGCGGGGGGCAACACCGGGGAGCTGTTTTTT
>NA|NA|TRBJ1-5|TRBV28
CASSFSANQPQHF
TGTGCCAGCAGTTTTTCAGCGAATCAGCCCCAGCATTTT
>NA|NA|TRBJ1-5|TRBV2
CASSDYRDGGPQHF
TGTGCCAGCAGTGATTACAGGGACGGGGGGCCCCAGCATTTT
>few|NA|TRBJ1-1|TRBV7-9
CASSRKDTEAFF
TGTGCCAGCTCGCGGAAAGACACTGAAGCTTTCTTT
>once|NA|TRBJ2-2|TRBV4-1
CASSQDWTPNTGELFF
TGCGCCAGCAGCCAAGATTGGACCCCCAACACCGGGGAGCTGTTTTTT
>NA|NA|TRBJ2-7|TRBV2
CASSDRIGSYEQYF
TGTGCCAGCAGTGATAGGATTGGGTCCTACGAGCAGTACTTC
>NA|NA|TRBJ1-4|TRBV5-1
CASSFGKITTNEKLFF
TGCGCCAGCAGCTTCGGGAAAATCACAACTAATGAAAAACTGTTTTTT
>NA|NA|TRBJ1-4|TRBV28
CASSLPGGLNEKLFF
TGTGCCAGCAGTTTACCCGGGGGTCTCAATGAAAAACTGTTTTTT
>NA|NA|TRBJ1-3|TRBV5-6
CASSSAGTRDYSGNTIYF
TGTGCCAGCAGCTCAGCCGGGACAAGGGATTACTCTGGAAACACCATATATTTT
>once|NA|TRBJ2-4|TRBV7-6
CASADPAAAKNIQYF
TGTGCCAGCGCCGACCCGGCGGCAGCCAAAAACATTCAGTACTTC
>NA|TRBD2|TRBJ2-1|TRBV7-2
CASSQALAGGLKNEQFF
TGTGCCAGCAGCCAAGCACTAGCGGGGGGGCTCAAGAATGAGCAGTTCTTC
>few|NA|TRBJ2-2|TRBV27
CASSREIGLNTGELFF
TGTGCCAGCAGTCGGGAGATTGGACTGAACACCGGGGAGCTGTTTTTT
>NA|TRBD1|TRBJ1-6|TRBV28
CASGTATFNYSPLHF
TGTGCCAGCGGGACAGCGACTTTTAATTATTCACCCCTCCACTTT
>NA|NA|TRBJ1-2|TRBV10-1
CASSEGQDYGYTF
TGCGCCAGCAGTGAAGGACAAGACTATGGCTACACCTTC
>NA|NA|TRBJ2-3|TRBV21-1
CAASGGGTGTDTQYF
TGTGCCGCGAGTGGGGGGGGCACGGGCACAGATACGCAGTATTTT
>NA|NA|TRBJ2-3|TRBV19
CASSGQNHPSTDTQYF
TGTGCCAGTAGTGGACAGAACCATCCTAGCACAGATACGCAGTATTTT
>NA|NA|TRBJ2-5|TRBV27
CASSFAGETQYF
TGTGCCAGCAGTTTTGCGGGGGAGACCCAGTACTTC
>NA|NA|TRBJ2-6|TRBV6-1
CASSGRGAGANVLTF
TGTGCCAGCAGTGGTAGGGGGGCTGGGGCCAACGTCCTGACTTTC